The 27 T cell receptor beta chains presented below share a single source sample, sequenced in a study of T-cell memory formation after mild COVID-19. Each CDR3 protein is one row after TCRdb ran MiXCR on the 5' RACE reads. This sample has hundreds of thousands of distinct CDR3 sequences, with roughly 20% found just once. Sequenced material: PBMCs or a T cell subset sorted from them (not recorded which). The receptors were gathered from an adult woman who had mild COVID-19 (a few samples of this study predate the infection). Cell type and time point are not known.

This chain uses TRBV3-1 with TRBJ2-7; perhaps TRBD2 as D (5 bases). The ends were cut back, 8 bases at V and 2 bases at J, with 13 bases in the middle. The CDR3 is 13 amino acids. Germline V gene sequence: CDR1 LGHDT, CDR2 YNNKEL (reference sequence). The CDR3 region is CASAKGGPYEQYF. The CDR3 nucleotides are TGTGCCAGCGCAAAAGGAGGTCCCTACGAGCAGTACTTC.

This clonotype has more than one count but fewer than ten. The rearrangement uses TRBV20-1 and TRBJ2-1; no clear D gene. The germline CDR1 and CDR2 sequences are DFQATT and SNEGSKA (reference sequence). This CDR3 is built from 16 residues. Deletions cut 0 bases from V and 2 bases from J, with 14 bases between. CDR3 sequence: CSAREVIGRTYNEQFF. DNA for the CDR3: TGCAGTGCTAGAGAGGTTATTGGGCGGACCTACAATGAGCAGTTCTTC.

CDR3 sequence reads: CASSRDEANTGELFF. DNA of the CDR3: TGTGCCAGCAGTCGGGACGAGGCGAACACCGGGGAGCTGTTTTTT. The chain carries TRBV6-4 and TRBJ2-2; D is perhaps TRBD1 or TRBD2 (5 bases each). V lost 5 bases to trimming and J lost 0 bases, with 10 bases between them. Germline CDR1 and CDR2: MRHNA and SNTAGT. The CDR3 runs 15 residues.

The rearrangement links TRBV7-8 to TRBJ1-1; D unresolved. V shed 5 bases and J shed 1 base, with 8 bases lying between them. The CDR3 is 13 residues long. The V gene's germline CDR1 is SGHVS and CDR2 FQNEAQ. For the CDR3, the DNA is TGTGCCAGCAGCCATCAGAGGAACACTGAAGCTTTCTTT. This gives the protein CASSHQRNTEAFF. Combining the CDR3 with reference TRBV7-8 and TRBJ1-1 gives the whole variable domain GAGVSQSPRYKVAKRGQDVALRCDPISGHVSLFWYQQALGQGPEFLTYFQNEAQLDKSGLPSDRFFAERPEGSVSTLKIQRTQQEDSAVYLCASSHQRNTEAFFGQGTRLTVV.

This sequence joins TRBV11-2 and TRBJ1-2; D remains unclear. The CDR3 covers 16 residues. V dropped 2 bases and J dropped 2 bases, with 15 bases sitting between them. The germline gives CDR1 SGHAT, CDR2 FQNNGV. The CDR3 DNA is TGTGCCAGCAGCTTATCTATTGGGAGGGTAAACTATGGCTACACCTTC. Its protein is CASSLSIGRVNYGYTF.

This clonotype appeared a few times. The J gene is TRBJ2-3, the V gene TRBV7-9, with D possibly TRBD1 on 6 matching bases. CDR3 length: 15 residues. Germline CDR1 is SEHNR and CDR2 is FQNEAQ (reference sequence). V lost 1 base to trimming and J lost 6 bases, with 14 bases between them. CDR3 protein: CASSLETGMGDTQYF. The CDR3 DNA follows: TGTGCCAGCAGCTTAGAAACAGGGATGGGTGATACGCAGTATTTT. The whole variable domain, filled in from reference TRBV7-9 and TRBJ2-3, reads DTGVSQNPRHKITKRGQNVTFRCDPISEHNRLYWYRQTLGQGPEFLTYFQNEAQLEKSRLLSDRFSAERPKGSFSTLEIQRTEQGDSAMYLCASSLETGMGDTQYFGPGTRLTVL.

This clonotype was counted between two and nine times. The genes are TRBV20-1 and TRBJ2-1; 7 nucleotides match TRBD2. The junction had 5 bases not matched to a gene; V was cut back by 3 bases and J by 0 bases. The CDR3 sequence is 15 residues long. Per germline, CDR1 DFQATT and CDR2 SNEGSKA (reference sequence). This CDR3 reads CSASPGTNSYNEQFF. The CDR3 DNA reads TGCAGTGCTAGCCCCGGGACTAACTCCTACAATGAGCAGTTCTTC.

There are a few counts of this clonotype. The J gene is TRBJ1-6, the V gene TRBV20-1, with D maybe TRBD1 (5 bases). V gave up 0 bases and J gave up 2 bases, with 8 bases separating them. The CDR3 has 15 amino acids. Per the germline V gene, CDR1 is DFQATT and CDR2 is SNEGSKA (reference sequence). CDR3 DNA: TGCAGTGCTAGAGAAGCAGGGACCTATAATTCACCCCTCCACTTT. It yields the protein CSAREAGTYNSPLHF.

This clonotype was observed a few times. The rearrangement joins TRBV29-1 to TRBJ2-7; TRBD1 aligns across 11 bases. CDR1 SQVTM and CDR2 ANQGSEA come from the germline V gene. This CDR3 is built from 12 residues. The V segment lost 7 bases and the J segment 6 bases; nucleotides outside the gene matches: 5. The CDR3 sequence: CSAGQGAVEQYF. The CDR3 DNA is TGCAGCGCAGGACAGGGGGCTGTCGAGCAGTACTTC.

V and J are TRBV3-1 and TRBJ2-7; D remains unclear. CDR1 is LGHDT, CDR2 YNNKEL, per germline (reference sequence). The CDR3 consists of 14 residues. V lost 0 bases to trimming and J lost 3 bases, with 9 bases between them. The DNA for the CDR3 is TGTGCCAGCAGCCAAGAAAGCGCATACTACGAGCAGTACTTC. Translating gives CASSQESAYYEQYF.

This clonotype was counted at least ten times. The chain links TRBV12-3 or TRBV12-4 to TRBJ1-1; D is possibly TRBD1 (5 bases). There are 16 residues in the CDR3. V lost 4 bases to trimming and J lost 3 bases, with 18 bases between them. The CDR3 loop reads CASSSGPSRGDTEAFF. The CDR3 DNA follows: TGTGCCAGCAGTTCCGGGCCCTCCCGGGGGGACACTGAAGCTTTCTTT.

At least ten counts were recorded for this clonotype. This sequence joins TRBV5-1 and TRBJ2-1; 12 nucleotides agree with TRBD2. CDR1 SGHRS and CDR2 YFSETQ come from the germline V gene. The ends lost 4 bases at V and 5 bases at J; junction bases unmatched: 4. This CDR3 contains 15 residues. CDR3 nucleotide sequence: TGCGCCAGCAGCCTGACTAGCGGGGGCAACAATGAGCAGTTCTTC. Protein product: CASSLTSGGNNEQFF.

This clonotype was detected only a few times. This chain connects TRBV2 to TRBJ1-2, with D tentatively TRBD1 (6 bases). The CDR3 sequence is 13 residues long. Germline CDR1 and CDR2: SNHLY and FYNNEI. V lost 7 bases and J 2 bases, leaving 11 bases between the germline ends. CDR3 DNA sequence: TGTGCCAGCACGAAGGACAGAAACTATGGCTACACCTTC. Its protein product is CASTKDRNYGYTF.

This rearrangement joins TRBV24-1 to TRBJ2-3; 7 positions agree with TRBD1. This CDR3 region has 18 residues. V was clipped by 3 bases and J by 1 base; unmatched bases: 12. In germline, CDR1 is KGHDR, CDR2 SFDVKD. The CDR3 is CATSDLFDREGGTDTQYF. As DNA, the CDR3 is TGTGCCACCAGTGATCTTTTCGACAGGGAAGGGGGCACAGATACGCAGTATTTT.

The chain recombines TRBV4-1 with TRBJ2-7; weak D call: TRBD2 (6 bases). This CDR3 is built from 15 residues. Germline V CDR1 and CDR2: MGHRA, YSYEKL. V dropped 0 bases and J dropped 3 bases, with 12 bases sitting between them. The CDR3 sequence: CASSQDPGLLYEQYF. Here the CDR3 DNA reads TGCGCCAGCAGCCAAGATCCGGGACTGCTCTACGAGCAGTACTTC.

Ten or more counts support this clonotype. V gene TRBV7-8 combines with J gene TRBJ2-5; TRBD2 aligns across 9 bases. The CDR3 runs to 17 residues. Germline V gene data show CDR1 as SGHVS and CDR2 as FQNEAQ. The ends lost 1 base at V and 4 bases at J; junction bases unmatched: 10. The CDR3 spells CASSLDLSSGSGETQYF. The CDR3 DNA reads TGTGCCAGCAGCTTAGATTTGAGTAGCGGGAGCGGAGAGACCCAGTACTTC. The variable domain in full, completed from reference TRBV7-8 and TRBJ2-5, reads GAGVSQSPRYKVAKRGQDVALRCDPISGHVSLFWYQQALGQGPEFLTYFQNEAQLDKSGLPSDRFFAERPEGSVSTLKIQRTQQEDSAVYLCASSLDLSSGSGETQYFGPGTRLLVL.

This clonotype has just a few counts. The genes are TRBV4-1 and TRBJ2-5, with D hard to call. With 7 bases removed from V and 3 bases from J, the gap between germline ends came to 15 bases. This CDR3 contains 14 residues. The germline gives CDR1 MGHRA, CDR2 YSYEKL. The CDR3: CASTDSPEEETQYF. CDR3 coding DNA: TGCGCCAGCACTGATTCTCCGGAAGAAGAGACCCAGTACTTC.

V is TRBV28 and J is TRBJ2-5, with a possible D match to TRBD2 (6 bases). V was pared by 2 bases and J by 3 bases, with 16 bases between. This CDR3 spans 16 amino acids. Germline V CDR1 and CDR2: MDHEN, SYDVKM. The CDR3 loop is CASSLNPGPGEETQYF. The CDR3 DNA reads as TGTGCCAGCAGTTTAAATCCCGGACCGGGGGAAGAGACCCAGTACTTC.

The chain uses TRBV5-1 and TRBJ2-5, with 7 positions matching TRBD1. Looked up from germline, CDR1 is SGHRS and CDR2 is YFSETQ. CDR3 length: 15 residues. The ends lost 1 base at V and 3 bases at J; junction bases unmatched: 6. CDR3 in amino acids: CASSLRGTEKETQYF. Here the CDR3 DNA reads TGCGCCAGCAGCTTGAGAGGGACAGAGAAAGAGACCCAGTACTTC.

The rearrangement uses TRBV20-1 and TRBJ2-3; 12 bases map to TRBD1. The CDR3 spans 16 residues. Germline lookup yields CDR1 DFQATT and CDR2 SNEGSKA (reference sequence). The DNA for the CDR3 is TGCAGATGGGGGGGGACAGGGGGCGTTAGCACAGATACGCAGTATTTT. Its translation is CRWGGTGGVSTDTQYF.

CDR3: CSVGRGRGEAFF. The CDR3 coding sequence is TGCAGCGTTGGCAGGGGGAGGGGGGAAGCTTTCTTT. The genes are TRBV29-1 and TRBJ1-1, with 7 nucleotides matching TRBD1. This CDR3 is 12 amino acids long. Trimming removed 4 bases from V and 8 bases from J; junction bases left unmatched: 7. Germline CDR1 SQVTM, CDR2 ANQGSEA.

The V gene is TRBV5-1, the J gene TRBJ2-3, with D perhaps matching TRBD2 (5 bases). The CDR3 is made up of 13 amino acids. CDR1 SGHRS and CDR2 YFSETQ come from the germline V gene. The germline V and J ends were trimmed by 5 bases and 2 bases, with 9 bases remaining between them. DNA for the CDR3: TGCGCCAGCAGGGAGGTAAACACAGATACGCAGTATTTT. Its translation is CASREVNTDTQYF.

J is TRBJ1-1 and V is TRBV30; D is undetermined. V dropped 0 bases and J dropped 1 base, with 6 bases sitting between them. CDR1 and CDR2 (germline): GTSNPN, SVGIG (reference sequence). The CDR3 has 13 residues. In DNA, the CDR3 is TGTGCCTGGAGTGTACACGGGAACACTGAAGCTTTCTTT. It encodes CAWSVHGNTEAFF.

The gene calls are TRBV12-3 or TRBV12-4 and TRBJ1-2, with a weak D call TRBD1 (5 bases). V was trimmed by 6 bases and J by 2 bases, leaving 22 bases between them. The CDR3 spans 17 residues. CDR3 DNA: TGTGCCAGCAGCACCCTGGTAGGGCAGGGACGCAACTATGGCTACACCTTC. Translating gives CASSTLVGQGRNYGYTF.

The chain joins TRBV30 to TRBJ2-3; D is unresolved. CDR1 and CDR2 (germline): GTSNPN, SVGIG (reference sequence). This CDR3 spans 13 amino acids. The V end lost 0 bases, the J end lost 5 bases, and 9 bases lay between the germline ends. CDR3 residues: CAWSVRRLDTQYF. CDR3 DNA sequence: TGTGCCTGGAGTGTACGACGTCTAGATACGCAGTATTTT.

The chain combines TRBV7-8 with TRBJ2-2, with a tentative D call TRBD1 (6 bases). This CDR3 is 16 amino acids long. Germline CDR1 SGHVS, CDR2 FQNEAQ. Between the trimmed V and J ends, which lost 0 bases and 2 bases, there was a span of 10 bases. This CDR3 is CASSLAGRGNTGELFF. DNA of the CDR3: TGTGCCAGCAGCTTAGCGGGCAGGGGTAACACCGGGGAGCTGTTTTTT. Full variable domain (missing parts from reference TRBV7-8 and TRBJ2-2): GAGVSQSPRYKVAKRGQDVALRCDPISGHVSLFWYQQALGQGPEFLTYFQNEAQLDKSGLPSDRFFAERPEGSVSTLKIQRTQQEDSAVYLCASSLAGRGNTGELFFGEGSRLTVL.

V gene TRBV20-1 combines with J gene TRBJ1-2; TRBD1 might be the D (6 bases). Trimming pared 6 bases from V and 4 bases from J, leaving 15 bases between. CDR1 and CDR2 from the germline V gene are DFQATT and SNEGSKA (reference sequence). The CDR3 covers 13 residues. The CDR3 sequence is CSATGSGGYGYTF. In DNA form, the CDR3 reads TGCAGTGCCACAGGGAGCGGCGGCTATGGCTACACCTTC.